The 5 T cell receptor beta chains below were found in one sample sequenced in a study of T-cell memory formation after mild COVID-19. Each CDR3 protein is one row after TCRdb ran MiXCR on the 5' RACE reads. The table shows 250,000 to 350,000 distinct CDR3 sequences, with roughly a fifth occurring only once. Sequencing was performed on PBMCs or a T cell subset sorted from them (not recorded which). All receptors come from a man between 18 and 35 years old who had mild COVID-19 (a few samples of this study predate the infection). Cell type and time point are not known.

In this sample, this clonotype turned up many times. This chain links TRBV28 with TRBJ1-1; D is ambiguous. The CDR3 consists of 13 residues. Trimming took off 2 bases at V and 6 bases at J, with 10 bases between the two ends. From germline, CDR1 is MDHEN and CDR2 SYDVKM. CDR3 in DNA: TGTGCCAGCAGTTTACCGGTCTCTTCTGAAGCTTTCTTT. This encodes CASSLPVSSEAFF. Full variable domain (missing parts from reference TRBV28 and TRBJ1-1): DVKVTQSSRYLVKRTGEKVFLECVQDMDHENMFWYRQDPGLGLRLIYFSYDVKMKEKGDIPEGYSVSREKKERFSLILESASTNQTSMYLCASSLPVSSEAFFGQGTRLTVV.

The rearrangement uses TRBV5-5 and TRBJ2-1; D ambiguous. Germline CDR1 is SGHKS and CDR2 is YYEKEE (reference sequence). The CDR3 consists of 14 residues. Trimming removed 1 base from V and 5 bases from J, with 10 bases in between. Written as DNA, the CDR3 is TGTGCCAGCAGCTTGAGGCAGCAGGACAATGAGCAGTTCTTC. Its protein is CASSLRQQDNEQFF.

The chain uses TRBV2 and TRBJ2-7, with D unresolved. The CDR3 has 14 amino acids. V lost 5 bases, J lost 0 bases, and 11 bases lay in between. The germline CDR1 and CDR2 sequences are SNHLY and FYNNEI. This CDR3 is CASSRILSSYEQYF. The CDR3 DNA is TGTGCCAGCAGTCGTATTTTGAGCTCCTACGAGCAGTACTTC. Full variable domain (remainder filled in from reference TRBV2 and TRBJ2-7): EPEVTQTPSHQVTQMGQEVILRCVPISNHLYFYWYRQILGQKVEFLVSFYNNEISEKSEIFDDQFSVERPDGSNFTLKIRSTKLEDSAMYFCASSRILSSYEQYFGPGTRLTVT.

The chain carries TRBV7-6 and TRBJ2-2, with 7 bases identical to TRBD1. The CDR3 spans 12 residues. Germline V lookup: CDR1 SGHVS, CDR2 FNYEAQ. CDR3 residues: CASGTVDGELFF. The CDR3 DNA is TGTGCGTCCGGGACAGTGGACGGGGAGCTGTTTTTT.

The rearrangement joins TRBV5-1 to TRBJ1-2; D remains ambiguous. The germline V and J ends were trimmed by 2 bases and 8 bases, with 13 bases remaining between them. The length of the CDR3 is 13 residues. Germline V CDR1 and CDR2: SGHRS, YFSETQ. This CDR3 reads CASSFDGGVGYTF. The CDR3 region has the DNA TGCGCCAGCAGCTTTGACGGCGGGGTCGGCTACACCTTC.